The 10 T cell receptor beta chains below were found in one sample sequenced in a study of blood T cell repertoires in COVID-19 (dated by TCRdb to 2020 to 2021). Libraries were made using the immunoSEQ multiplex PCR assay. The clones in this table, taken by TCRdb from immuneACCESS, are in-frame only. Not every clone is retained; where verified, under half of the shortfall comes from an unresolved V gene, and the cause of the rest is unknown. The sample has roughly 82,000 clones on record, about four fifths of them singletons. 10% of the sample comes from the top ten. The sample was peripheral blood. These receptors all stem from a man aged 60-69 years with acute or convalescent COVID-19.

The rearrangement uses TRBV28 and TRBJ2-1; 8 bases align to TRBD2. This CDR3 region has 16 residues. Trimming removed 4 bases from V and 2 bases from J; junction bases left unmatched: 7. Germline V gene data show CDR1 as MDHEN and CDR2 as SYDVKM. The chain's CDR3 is CASSSAGGAAYNEQFF. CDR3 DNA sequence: TGTGCCAGCAGTTCCGCCGGGGGGGCAGCCTACAATGAGCAGTTCTTC.

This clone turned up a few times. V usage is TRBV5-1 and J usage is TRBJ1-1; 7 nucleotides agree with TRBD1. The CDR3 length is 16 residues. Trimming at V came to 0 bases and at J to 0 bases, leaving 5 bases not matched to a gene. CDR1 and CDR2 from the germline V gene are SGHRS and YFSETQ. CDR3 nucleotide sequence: TGCGCCAGCAGCTTGGGAAGGGACAGAATGAACACTGAAGCTTTCTTT. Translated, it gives CASSLGRDRMNTEAFF.

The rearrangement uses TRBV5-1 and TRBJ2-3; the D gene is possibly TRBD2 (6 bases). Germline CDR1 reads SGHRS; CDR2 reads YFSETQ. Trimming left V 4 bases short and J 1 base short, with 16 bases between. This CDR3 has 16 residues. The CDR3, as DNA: TGCGCCAGCAGCGCAATTAGCGGAGTTGGCACAGATACGCAGTATTTT. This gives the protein CASSAISGVGTDTQYF.

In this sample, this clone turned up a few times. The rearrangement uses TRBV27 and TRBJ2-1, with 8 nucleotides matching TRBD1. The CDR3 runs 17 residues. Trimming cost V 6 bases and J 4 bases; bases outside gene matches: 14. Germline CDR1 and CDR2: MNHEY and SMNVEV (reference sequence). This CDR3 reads CASSLGQGRLGYNEQFF. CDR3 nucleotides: TGTGCCAGCAGCCTCGGACAGGGTAGATTGGGATACAATGAGCAGTTCTTC.

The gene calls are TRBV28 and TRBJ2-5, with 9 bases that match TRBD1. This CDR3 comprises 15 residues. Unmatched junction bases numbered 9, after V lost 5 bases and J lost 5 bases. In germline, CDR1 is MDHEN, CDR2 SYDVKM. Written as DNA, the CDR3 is TGTGCCAGCAGTACTCCGGGACAGGGTCGGGAGACCCAGTACTTC. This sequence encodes CASSTPGQGRETQYF.

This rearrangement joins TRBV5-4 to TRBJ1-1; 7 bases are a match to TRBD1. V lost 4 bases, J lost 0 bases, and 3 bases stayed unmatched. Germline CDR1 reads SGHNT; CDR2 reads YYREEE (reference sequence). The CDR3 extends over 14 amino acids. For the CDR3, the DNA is TGTGCCAGCAGCCCGGACAGGATGAACACTGAAGCTTTCTTT. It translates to CASSPDRMNTEAFF.

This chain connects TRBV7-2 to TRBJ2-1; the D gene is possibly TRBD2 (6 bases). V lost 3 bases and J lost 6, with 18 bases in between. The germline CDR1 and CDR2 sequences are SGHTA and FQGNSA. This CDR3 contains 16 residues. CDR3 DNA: TGTGCCAGCAGCTTCCTGGGGCGGGGAACGGGCAATGAGCAGTTCTTC. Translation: CASSFLGRGTGNEQFF.

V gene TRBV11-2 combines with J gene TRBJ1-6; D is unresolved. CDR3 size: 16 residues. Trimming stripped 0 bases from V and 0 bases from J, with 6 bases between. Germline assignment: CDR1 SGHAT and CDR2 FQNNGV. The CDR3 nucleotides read TGTGCCAGCAGCTTAGATCTCAGCTCCTATAATTCACCCCTCCACTTT. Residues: CASSLDLSSYNSPLHF.

For the CDR3, the DNA is TGTGCCAGCAGTCCACAGGGTCTGGCTGGAAACACCATATATTTT. Protein: CASSPQGLAGNTIYF. The V and J genes are TRBV6-5 and TRBJ1-3; weak D call: TRBD1 (6 bases). V was clipped by 5 bases and J by 2 bases, with 13 bases between them. Germline V gene data show CDR1 as MNHEY and CDR2 as SVGAGI. This CDR3 has 15 amino acids.

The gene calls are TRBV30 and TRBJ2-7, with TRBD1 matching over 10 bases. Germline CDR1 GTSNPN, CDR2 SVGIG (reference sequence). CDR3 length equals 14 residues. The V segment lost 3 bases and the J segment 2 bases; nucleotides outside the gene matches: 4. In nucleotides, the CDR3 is TGTGCCTGGAGCCAGGGACAGGGGACCTACGAGCAGTACTTC. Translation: CAWSQGQGTYEQYF.